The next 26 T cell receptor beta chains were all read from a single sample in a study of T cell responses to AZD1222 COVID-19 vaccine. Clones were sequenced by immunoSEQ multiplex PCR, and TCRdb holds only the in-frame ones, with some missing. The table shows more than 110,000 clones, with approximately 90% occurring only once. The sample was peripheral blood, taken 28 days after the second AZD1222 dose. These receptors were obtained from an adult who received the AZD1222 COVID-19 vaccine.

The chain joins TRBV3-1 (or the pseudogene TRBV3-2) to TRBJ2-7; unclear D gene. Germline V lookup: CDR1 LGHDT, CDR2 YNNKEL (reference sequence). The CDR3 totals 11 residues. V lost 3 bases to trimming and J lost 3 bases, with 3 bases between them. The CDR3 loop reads CASSHHYEQYF. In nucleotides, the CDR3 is TGTGCCAGCAGCCATCACTACGAGCAGTACTTC.

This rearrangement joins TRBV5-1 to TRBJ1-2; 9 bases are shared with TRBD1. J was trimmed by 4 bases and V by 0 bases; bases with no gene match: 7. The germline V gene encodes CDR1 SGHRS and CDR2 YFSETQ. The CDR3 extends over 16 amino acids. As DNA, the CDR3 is TGCGCCAGCAGCTTGGTAACAGGGGGCGCTGGCTATGGCTACACCTTC. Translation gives CASSLVTGGAGYGYTF. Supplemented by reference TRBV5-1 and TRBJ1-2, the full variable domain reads KAGVTQTPRYLIKTRGQQVTLSCSPISGHRSVSWYQQTPGQGLQFLFEYFSETQRNKGNFPGRFSGRQFSNSRSEMNVSTLELGDSALYLCASSLVTGGAGYGYTFGSGTRLTVV.

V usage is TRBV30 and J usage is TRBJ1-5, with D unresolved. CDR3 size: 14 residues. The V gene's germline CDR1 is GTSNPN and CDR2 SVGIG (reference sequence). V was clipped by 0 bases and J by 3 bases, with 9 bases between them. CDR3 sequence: CAWSVPRNNQPQHF. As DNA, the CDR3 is TGTGCCTGGAGTGTACCTAGAAACAATCAGCCCCAGCATTTT.

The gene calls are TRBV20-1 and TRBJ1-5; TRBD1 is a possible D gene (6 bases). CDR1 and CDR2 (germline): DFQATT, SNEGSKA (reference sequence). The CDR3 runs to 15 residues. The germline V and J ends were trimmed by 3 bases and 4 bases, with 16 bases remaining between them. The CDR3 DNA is TGCAGTGCTAGTCGAGGTGACAGGAAAAATCAGCCCCAGCATTTT. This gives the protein CSASRGDRKNQPQHF.

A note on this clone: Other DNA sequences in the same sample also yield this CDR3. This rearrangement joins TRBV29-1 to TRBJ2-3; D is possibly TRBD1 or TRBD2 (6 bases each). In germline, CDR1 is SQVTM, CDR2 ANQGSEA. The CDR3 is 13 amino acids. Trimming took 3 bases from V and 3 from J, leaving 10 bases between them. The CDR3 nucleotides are TGCAGCGTTGATGAAGGGGGGACAGATACGCAGTATTTT. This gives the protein CSVDEGGTDTQYF.

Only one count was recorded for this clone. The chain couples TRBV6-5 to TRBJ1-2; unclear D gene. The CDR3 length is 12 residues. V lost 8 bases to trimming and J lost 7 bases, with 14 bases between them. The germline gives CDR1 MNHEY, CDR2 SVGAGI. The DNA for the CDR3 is TGTGCCAGCGCCCAGTTGGGGTCTGGCTACACCTTC. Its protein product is CASAQLGSGYTF.

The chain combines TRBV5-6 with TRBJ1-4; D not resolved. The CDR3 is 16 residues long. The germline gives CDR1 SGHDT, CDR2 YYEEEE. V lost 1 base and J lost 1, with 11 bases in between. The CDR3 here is CASSLFDRETNEKLFF. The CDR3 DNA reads TGTGCCAGCAGCTTGTTCGACCGAGAAACTAATGAAAAACTGTTTTTT. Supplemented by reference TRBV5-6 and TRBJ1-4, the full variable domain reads DAGVTQSPTHLIKTRGQQVTLRCSPKSGHDTVSWYQQALGQGPQFIFQYYEEEERQRGNFPDRFSGHQFPNYSSELNVNALLLGDSALYLCASSLFDRETNEKLFFGSGTQLSVL.

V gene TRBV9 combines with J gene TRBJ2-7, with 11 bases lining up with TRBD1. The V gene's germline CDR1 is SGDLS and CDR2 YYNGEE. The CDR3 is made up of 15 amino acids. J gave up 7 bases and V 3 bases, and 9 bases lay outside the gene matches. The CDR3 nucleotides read TGTGCCAGCAGCGGAATAGGACAGGGGGCACGGGAGCAGTACTTC. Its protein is CASSGIGQGAREQYF. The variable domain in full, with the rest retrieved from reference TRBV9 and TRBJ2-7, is DSGVTQTPKHLITATGQRVTLRCSPRSGDLSVYWYQQSLDQGLQFLIQYYNGEERAKGNILERFSAQQFPDLHSELNLSSLELGDSALYFCASSGIGQGAREQYFGPGTRLTVT.

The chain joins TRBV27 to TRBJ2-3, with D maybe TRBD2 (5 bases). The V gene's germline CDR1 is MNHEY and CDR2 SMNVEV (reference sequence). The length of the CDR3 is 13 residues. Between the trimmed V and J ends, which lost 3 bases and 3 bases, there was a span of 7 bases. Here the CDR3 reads CASSLTGTDTQYF. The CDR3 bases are TGTGCCAGCAGTTTGACGGGGACAGATACGCAGTATTTT.

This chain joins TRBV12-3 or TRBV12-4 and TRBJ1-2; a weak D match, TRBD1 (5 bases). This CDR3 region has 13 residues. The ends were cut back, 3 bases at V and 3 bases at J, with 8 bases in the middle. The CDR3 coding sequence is TGTGCCAGCAGTTTGGGAGGGGACTATGGCTACACCTTC. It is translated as CASSLGGDYGYTF.

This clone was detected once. The CDR3 sequence is CSASWPQHF. As DNA, the CDR3 is TGCAGTGCCTCATGGCCCCAGCATTTT. The chain recombines TRBV20-1 with TRBJ1-5; D is unresolved. CDR3 length equals 9 residues. V lost 6 bases to trimming and J lost 9 bases, with 6 bases between them. Germline CDR1 DFQATT, CDR2 SNEGSKA (reference sequence).

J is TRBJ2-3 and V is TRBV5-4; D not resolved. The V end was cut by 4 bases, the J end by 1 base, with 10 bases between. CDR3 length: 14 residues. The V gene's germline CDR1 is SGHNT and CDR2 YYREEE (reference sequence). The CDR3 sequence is CASSRHDGTDTQYF. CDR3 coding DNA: TGTGCCAGCAGCCGACACGACGGCACAGATACGCAGTATTTT.

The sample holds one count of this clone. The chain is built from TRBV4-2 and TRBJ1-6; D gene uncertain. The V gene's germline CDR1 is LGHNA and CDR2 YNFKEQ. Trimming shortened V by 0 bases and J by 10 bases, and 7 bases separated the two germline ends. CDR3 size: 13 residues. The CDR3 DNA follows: TGTGCCAGCAGCCAAGATGGCAGCTCACCCCTCCACTTT. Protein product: CASSQDGSSPLHF.

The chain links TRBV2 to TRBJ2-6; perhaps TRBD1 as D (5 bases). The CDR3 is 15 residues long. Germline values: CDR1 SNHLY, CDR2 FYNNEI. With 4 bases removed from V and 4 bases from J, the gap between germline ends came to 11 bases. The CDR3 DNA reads TGTGCCAGCAGTGTAAGGCAGGGCGGGGCCAACGTCCTGACTTTC. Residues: CASSVRQGGANVLTF. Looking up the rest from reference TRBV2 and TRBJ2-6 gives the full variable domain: EPEVTQTPSHQVTQMGQEVILRCVPISNHLYFYWYRQILGQKVEFLVSFYNNEISEKSEIFDDQFSVERPDGSNFTLKIRSTKLEDSAMYFCASSVRQGGANVLTFGAGSRLTVL.

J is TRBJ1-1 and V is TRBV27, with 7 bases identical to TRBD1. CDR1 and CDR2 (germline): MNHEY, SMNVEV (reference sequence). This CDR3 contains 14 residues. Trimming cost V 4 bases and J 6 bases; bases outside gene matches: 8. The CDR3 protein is CASSSQGTDAEAFF. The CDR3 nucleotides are TGTGCCAGCAGTTCACAAGGGACAGACGCTGAAGCTTTCTTT.

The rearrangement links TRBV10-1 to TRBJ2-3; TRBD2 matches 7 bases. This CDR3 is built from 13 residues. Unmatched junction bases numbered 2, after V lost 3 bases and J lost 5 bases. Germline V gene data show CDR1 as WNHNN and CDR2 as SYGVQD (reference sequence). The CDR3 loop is CASSEAGRDTQYF. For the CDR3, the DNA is TGCGCCAGCAGTGAAGCGGGGCGAGATACGCAGTATTTT.

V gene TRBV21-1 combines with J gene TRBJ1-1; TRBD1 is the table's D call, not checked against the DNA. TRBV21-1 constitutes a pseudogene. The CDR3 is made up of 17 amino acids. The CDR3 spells CASSKDGTGFFLTEAFF. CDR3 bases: TGTGCCAGCAGCAAAGACGGGACAGGGTTTTTCCTAACTGAAGCTTTCTTT.

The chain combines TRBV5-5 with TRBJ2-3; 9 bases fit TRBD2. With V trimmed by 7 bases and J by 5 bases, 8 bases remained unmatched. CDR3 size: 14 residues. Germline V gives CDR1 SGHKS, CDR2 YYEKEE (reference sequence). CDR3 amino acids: CASSGGGGGDTQYF. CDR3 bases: TGTGCCAGCTCCGGAGGCGGGGGGGGAGATACGCAGTATTTT. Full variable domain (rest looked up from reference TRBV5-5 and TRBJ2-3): DAGVTQSPTHLIKTRGQQVTLRCSPISGHKSVSWYQQVLGQGPQFIFQYYEKEERGRGNFPDRFSARQFPNYSSELNVNALLLGDSALYLCASSGGGGGDTQYFGPGTRLTVL.

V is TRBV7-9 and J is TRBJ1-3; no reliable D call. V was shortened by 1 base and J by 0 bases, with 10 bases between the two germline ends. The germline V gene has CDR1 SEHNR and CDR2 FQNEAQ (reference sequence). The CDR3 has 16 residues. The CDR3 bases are TGTGCCAGCAGCTTAGGACTCTCGCGCTCTGGAAACACCATATATTTT. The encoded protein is CASSLGLSRSGNTIYF.

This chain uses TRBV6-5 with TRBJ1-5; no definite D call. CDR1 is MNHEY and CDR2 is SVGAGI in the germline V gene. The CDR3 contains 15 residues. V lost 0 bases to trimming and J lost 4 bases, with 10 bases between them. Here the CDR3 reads CASSYSTAVNQPQHF. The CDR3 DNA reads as TGTGCCAGCAGTTACTCGACGGCAGTGAATCAGCCCCAGCATTTT.

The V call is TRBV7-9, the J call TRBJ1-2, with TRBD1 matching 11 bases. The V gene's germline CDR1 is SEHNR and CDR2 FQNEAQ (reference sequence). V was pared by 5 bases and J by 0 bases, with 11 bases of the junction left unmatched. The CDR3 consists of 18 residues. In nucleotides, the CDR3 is TGTGCCAGCAGCGGGCGCCGGGACAGGGGGTTCCCTAACTATGGCTACACCTTC. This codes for CASSGRRDRGFPNYGYTF. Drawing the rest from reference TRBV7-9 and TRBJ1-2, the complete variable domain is DTGVSQNPRHKITKRGQNVTFRCDPISEHNRLYWYRQTLGQGPEFLTYFQNEAQLEKSRLLSDRFSAERPKGSFSTLEIQRTEQGDSAMYLCASSGRRDRGFPNYGYTFGSGTRLTVV.

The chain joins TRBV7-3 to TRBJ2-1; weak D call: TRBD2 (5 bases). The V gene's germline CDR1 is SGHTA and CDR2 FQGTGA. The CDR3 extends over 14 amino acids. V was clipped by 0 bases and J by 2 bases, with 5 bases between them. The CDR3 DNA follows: TGTGCCAGCAGCTTAACGGGAGCCTACAATGAGCAGTTCTTC. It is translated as CASSLTGAYNEQFF.

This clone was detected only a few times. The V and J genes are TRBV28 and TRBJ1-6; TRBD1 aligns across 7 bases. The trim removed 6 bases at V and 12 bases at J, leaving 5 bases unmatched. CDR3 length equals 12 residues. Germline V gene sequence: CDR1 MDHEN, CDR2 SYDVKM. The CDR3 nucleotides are TGTGCCAGCAGCCGGGACAGCGGACCCCTCCACTTT. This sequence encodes CASSRDSGPLHF.

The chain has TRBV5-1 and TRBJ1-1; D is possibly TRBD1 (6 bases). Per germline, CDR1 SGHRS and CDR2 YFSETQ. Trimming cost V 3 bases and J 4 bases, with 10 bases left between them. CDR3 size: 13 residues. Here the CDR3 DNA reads TGCGCCAGCAGCTCCAGGGGACCCACTGAAGCTTTCTTT. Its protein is CASSSRGPTEAFF.

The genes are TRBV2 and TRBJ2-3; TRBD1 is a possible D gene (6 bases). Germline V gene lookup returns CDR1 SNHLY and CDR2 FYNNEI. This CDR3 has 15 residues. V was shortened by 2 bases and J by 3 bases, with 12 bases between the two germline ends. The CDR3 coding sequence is TGTGCCAGCAGTGAACGCAGGGGAGTGACAGATACGCAGTATTTT. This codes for CASSERRGVTDTQYF.

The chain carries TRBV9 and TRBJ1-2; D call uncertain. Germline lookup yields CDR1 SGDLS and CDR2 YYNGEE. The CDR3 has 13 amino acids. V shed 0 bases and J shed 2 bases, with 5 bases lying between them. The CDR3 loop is CASSVEPNYGYTF. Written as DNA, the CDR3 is TGTGCCAGCAGCGTAGAGCCCAACTATGGCTACACCTTC.